The rows below give T cell receptor beta chains drawn from one sample of a study of technical replicates of blood from several donors. Sequencing used immunoSEQ multiplex PCR; TCRdb keeps in-frame clones, though not all of them. The sample yields 65,000 to 95,000 clones, about 98% seen once. Sequencing was carried out using T cells isolated from PBMCs. These receptors were collected from a human donor in good health. Both conserved end residues are part of each CDR3.

v_call cdr3_aa
TRBV6-1 CASSEAHQGSYEQYF
TRBV4-1 CASSQEPALGSGTEAFF
TRBV2 CASRGKSRTGSNQPQHF
TRBV30 CAWSSGGGKTQHF
TRBV6-1 CASAPGGPRPTEAFF
TRBV6-5 CASSYRGGGTEAFF
TRBV7-9 CASSLVGGTGGRQTEAFF
TRBV5-1 CASSFAGPKPRTISHTQYF
TRBV10-1 CASSDVSGGYNEQFF
TRBV11-2 CASSLQGQGDEKLFF
TRBV5-1 CASSLAGSANTGELFF
TRBV4-1 CASSRSSANEQFF
TRBV7-9 CASSLALLIQDF
TRBV11-2 CASRSYSDTQYF
TRBV2 CATFGGGYEQFF
TRBV27 CASSLSTGTETGELFF
TRBV2 CASSGAMGNQPQHF
TRBV2 CASSDQGLNTEAFF
TRBV5-1 CASSPIQGLGEAFF
TRBV14 CASSQNGGRSYEQYF
TRBV19 CASSGGGLLYEQYF
TRBV10-3 CAISGLRGAYGYTF
TRBV2 CASVLTEAFF
TRBV11-2 CASSPPGVSYEQYF
TRBV28 CASSLGTRRGAFF
TRBV14 CASSQVSSSRGYGYTF
TRBV9 CASSGGTSGSTDTQYF
TRBV19 CASSITSGETQYF
TRBV11-2 CASSFQGAKEKLFF
TRBV28 CASSLSGRRSSRGQAFF
TRBV7-9 CASSVRDRGNRGYGYTF
TRBV20-1 CSAGDYPRQYF
TRBV29-1 CSVEDMGLGGDTQYF
TRBV30 CAWSRQNTEAFF
TRBV5-1 CASSPEYDRDQGYTF
TRBV7-9 CASSLGNRHGDNEQFF
TRBV6-5 CASRLAGGLGYEQYF
TRBV4-2 CASSQDLTSGGRSYEQYF
TRBV19 CASRQESQEAFF
TRBV10-1 CASSSGTGRQETQYF
TRBV13 CASSRRGVGQASTDTQYF
TRBV7-6 CASSSGTGTSEQYF
TRBV10-2 CARPLTGTSGRIPDTQYF
TRBV5-8 CASTSGRASYEQYF
TRBV25-1 CASSELNGPEAFF
TRBV6-5 CASSLGLDTQYF
TRBV25-1 CASSPRGLQETQYF
TRBV7-6 CASSQEPGTSSSYEQYF
TRBV6-1 CASRGTGSEQYF
TRBV27 CASSLSNRGTDTQYF
TRBV6-5 CASSTPYRGGGQFF
TRBV11-2 CASSRTAGSGANVLTF
TRBV6-1 CASRFSDYEQYF
TRBV5-1 CASRVSNTEAFF
TRBV7-7 CASSQLSGNTIYF
TRBV5-4 CASSLGAETQYF
TRBV19 CASSIRRDEQFF
TRBV2 CASSGGRSGAYNEQFF
TRBV27 CASSSDREETQYF